This is a list of T cell receptor beta chains from one sample in a study of blood T cell repertoires in COVID-19. The table came from immunoSEQ multiplex PCR; TCRdb's copy has only in-frame clones and leaves some out. The sample includes a few hundred thousand clones, more than 75% of them seen just once. The material sequenced was PBMCs or T cells enriched from blood (not recorded which). The receptors were gathered from a woman under 30 who had recovered from COVID-19. CDR3s include the opening cysteine and the closing phenylalanine or tryptophan. Fields, in order: V gene, D gene, J gene, clone size, CDR3 protein, CDR3 DNA. The D gene is left open where the match is weak. Rows may omit the clone size; those that give it use once, few, many or a size class.

v_call: TRBV11-2; d_call: TRBD2; j_call: TRBJ2-7; clone_size: once; cdr3_aa: CASTHGLAASYEQYF; cdr3_nt: TGTGCCAGCACCCACGGTCTAGCGGCCTCCTACGAGCAGTACTTC
v_call: TRBV9; d_call: -; j_call: TRBJ1-6; clone_size: -; cdr3_aa: CASSVGGLSYNSPLHF; cdr3_nt: TGTGCCAGCAGCGTCGGGGGTCTCTCCTATAATTCACCCCTCCACTTT
v_call: TRBV28; d_call: -; j_call: TRBJ2-3; clone_size: -; cdr3_aa: CASSLGLVPDTQYF; cdr3_nt: TGTGCCAGCAGTTTAGGCCTAGTCCCAGATACGCAGTATTTT
v_call: TRBV5-1; d_call: -; j_call: TRBJ1-2; clone_size: few; cdr3_aa: CASSLGSGDNYGYTF; cdr3_nt: TGCGCCAGCAGCCTCGGGAGCGGAGATAACTATGGCTACACCTTC
v_call: TRBV15; d_call: TRBD2; j_call: TRBJ2-3; clone_size: once; cdr3_aa: CATSRGQRGGTDTQYF; cdr3_nt: TGTGCCACCAGCAGAGGCCAGCGGGGTGGTACAGATACGCAGTATTTT
v_call: TRBV9; d_call: -; j_call: TRBJ1-1; clone_size: -; cdr3_aa: CASSVDGGMNTEAFF; cdr3_nt: TGTGCCAGCAGCGTAGATGGCGGGATGAACACTGAAGCTTTCTTT
v_call: TRBV7-2; d_call: -; j_call: TRBJ2-4; clone_size: -; cdr3_aa: CASSLAPPGFAKNIQYF; cdr3_nt: TGTGCCAGCAGCTTAGCGCCGCCAGGGTTTGCCAAAAACATTCAGTACTTC
v_call: TRBV9; d_call: TRBD1; j_call: TRBJ1-2; clone_size: -; cdr3_aa: CASTLGQGPNYGYTF; cdr3_nt: TGTGCCAGCACCCTTGGACAGGGACCCAACTATGGCTACACCTTC
v_call: TRBV30; d_call: -; j_call: TRBJ1-1; clone_size: -; cdr3_aa: CAWRVRTEAFF; cdr3_nt: TGTGCCTGGAGGGTGCGAACTGAAGCTTTCTTT
v_call: TRBV3-1/TRBV3-2; d_call: -; j_call: TRBJ2-5; clone_size: -; cdr3_aa: CASSQGAGETQYF; cdr3_nt: TGTGCCAGCAGCCAGGGGGCGGGAGAGACCCAGTACTTC
v_call: TRBV28; d_call: -; j_call: TRBJ1-2; clone_size: -; cdr3_aa: CASSLEAGVYGYTF; cdr3_nt: TGTGCCAGCAGTTTAGAAGCAGGGGTCTATGGCTACACCTTC
v_call: TRBV27; d_call: -; j_call: TRBJ1-5; clone_size: -; cdr3_aa: CASSFGVGINQPQHF; cdr3_nt: TGTGCCAGCAGTTTCGGGGTAGGGATCAATCAGCCCCAGCATTTT
v_call: TRBV10-1; d_call: TRBD1; j_call: TRBJ1-2; clone_size: -; cdr3_aa: CASSERTGGGYTF; cdr3_nt: TGCGCCAGCAGTGAGCGGACAGGGGGAGGCTACACCTTC
v_call: TRBV6-5; d_call: -; j_call: TRBJ2-3; clone_size: -; cdr3_aa: CASSPRTATDTQYF; cdr3_nt: TGTGCCAGCAGTCCCCGAACAGCAACAGATACGCAGTATTTT
v_call: TRBV2; d_call: TRBD1; j_call: TRBJ1-2; clone_size: -; cdr3_aa: CASRGAGGLHGYTF; cdr3_nt: TGTGCCAGCAGAGGGGCAGGGGGCCTCCATGGCTACACCTTC
v_call: TRBV28; d_call: -; j_call: TRBJ1-5; clone_size: -; cdr3_aa: CASSLASMGHQPQHF; cdr3_nt: TGTGCCAGCAGTTTAGCCTCGATGGGGCATCAGCCCCAGCATTTT
v_call: TRBV10-3; d_call: -; j_call: TRBJ1-1; clone_size: -; cdr3_aa: CAITTGKNTEAFF; cdr3_nt: TGTGCCATAACGACAGGTAAAAACACTGAAGCTTTCTTT
v_call: TRBV25-1; d_call: -; j_call: TRBJ2-7; clone_size: once; cdr3_aa: CASSESGAGANEQYF; cdr3_nt: TGTGCCAGCAGTGAGTCCGGGGCAGGGGCCAACGAGCAGTACTTC
v_call: TRBV18; d_call: -; j_call: TRBJ2-2; clone_size: once; cdr3_aa: CASSHSPQGSTGELFF; cdr3_nt: TGTGCCAGCTCACATTCCCCTCAGGGGAGCACCGGGGAGCTGTTTTTT
v_call: TRBV4-1; d_call: -; j_call: TRBJ1-2; clone_size: -; cdr3_aa: CASSQDGGFSYGYTF; cdr3_nt: TGCGCCAGCAGCCAAGATGGGGGCTTCTCCTATGGCTACACCTTC
v_call: TRBV10-3; d_call: TRBD1; j_call: TRBJ2-7; clone_size: -; cdr3_aa: CATKEGGDEQYF; cdr3_nt: TGTGCCACTAAAGAAGGGGGCGACGAGCAGTACTTC
v_call: TRBV5-1; d_call: -; j_call: TRBJ1-4; clone_size: -; cdr3_aa: CASSLIPGNEKLFF; cdr3_nt: TGCGCCAGCAGCTTGATCCCGGGGAATGAAAAACTGTTTTTT
v_call: TRBV19; d_call: TRBD1; j_call: TRBJ2-2; clone_size: -; cdr3_aa: CASSRPVGTGSGELFF; cdr3_nt: TGTGCCAGTAGCCGCCCCGTAGGGACAGGGTCCGGGGAGCTGTTTTTT
v_call: TRBV20-1; d_call: -; j_call: TRBJ1-5; clone_size: -; cdr3_aa: CSASMADYSNQPQHF; cdr3_nt: TGCAGTGCTAGTATGGCGGATTATAGCAATCAGCCCCAGCATTTT
v_call: TRBV6-5; d_call: TRBD1; j_call: TRBJ1-5; clone_size: -; cdr3_aa: CASSTRGNWEPQHF; cdr3_nt: TGTGCCAGCAGCACCAGGGGGAATTGGGAGCCCCAGCATTTT
v_call: TRBV15; d_call: -; j_call: TRBJ2-6; clone_size: -; cdr3_aa: CATSREGDSGANVLTF; cdr3_nt: TGTGCCACCAGCAGAGAAGGGGACTCTGGGGCCAACGTCCTGACTTTC
v_call: TRBV7-9; d_call: -; j_call: TRBJ1-2; clone_size: -; cdr3_aa: CASSSPGHSRGYTF; cdr3_nt: TGTGCCAGCAGCTCCCCGGGACACTCTCGCGGCTACACCTTC
v_call: TRBV5-5; d_call: -; j_call: TRBJ1-3; clone_size: -; cdr3_aa: CASSLPGLPGNTIYF; cdr3_nt: TGTGCCAGCAGCTTGCCCGGGTTGCCTGGAAACACCATATATTTT
v_call: TRBV5-1; d_call: -; j_call: TRBJ1-1; clone_size: -; cdr3_aa: CASSPQGGGWTEAFF; cdr3_nt: TGCGCCAGCAGCCCGCAAGGCGGGGGCTGGACTGAAGCTTTCTTT
v_call: TRBV2; d_call: TRBD1; j_call: TRBJ1-2; clone_size: -; cdr3_aa: CASSQGAIINYGYTF; cdr3_nt: TGTGCCAGCAGTCAGGGGGCAATCATTAACTATGGCTACACCTTC
v_call: TRBV6-5; d_call: TRBD1; j_call: TRBJ1-1; clone_size: -; cdr3_aa: CASRHSPQGPTEAFF; cdr3_nt: TGTGCCAGCAGACACTCCCCACAGGGGCCGACTGAAGCTTTCTTT
v_call: TRBV5-6; d_call: -; j_call: TRBJ2-3; clone_size: -; cdr3_aa: CASSSGQASTDTQYF; cdr3_nt: TGTGCCAGCAGCTCCGGACAAGCTAGCACAGATACGCAGTATTTT
v_call: TRBV11-3; d_call: -; j_call: TRBJ2-2; clone_size: -; cdr3_aa: CASSLGSYTGELFF; cdr3_nt: TGTGCCAGCAGCTTAGGCAGTTACACCGGGGAGCTGTTTTTT
v_call: TRBV5-5; d_call: -; j_call: TRBJ1-5; clone_size: -; cdr3_aa: CASSLPGDQPQHF; cdr3_nt: TGTGCCAGCAGCTTGCCGGGGGATCAGCCCCAGCATTTT
v_call: TRBV19; d_call: TRBD2; j_call: TRBJ2-5; clone_size: -; cdr3_aa: CASSISSRLAGGPEETQYF; cdr3_nt: TGTGCCAGTAGTATTTCTTCTAGACTAGCGGGGGGGCCGGAAGAGACCCAGTACTTC
v_call: TRBV7-9; d_call: TRBD1; j_call: TRBJ1-3; clone_size: -; cdr3_aa: CASSSTGPNTIYF; cdr3_nt: TGTGCCAGCAGCTCGACAGGGCCAAACACCATATATTTT
v_call: TRBV6-1; d_call: -; j_call: TRBJ1-5; clone_size: -; cdr3_aa: CASSEGRHWYQPQHF; cdr3_nt: TGTGCCAGCAGTGAAGGGCGGCATTGGTATCAGCCCCAGCATTTT
v_call: TRBV6-5; d_call: -; j_call: TRBJ2-7; clone_size: -; cdr3_aa: CASLEYEQYF; cdr3_nt: TGTGCCAGTCTAGAGTACGAGCAGTACTTC
v_call: TRBV5-1; d_call: TRBD1; j_call: TRBJ2-5; clone_size: -; cdr3_aa: CASSLGQGAETQYF; cdr3_nt: TGCGCCAGCAGCTTGGGACAGGGGGCCGAGACCCAGTACTTC
v_call: TRBV19; d_call: -; j_call: TRBJ1-6; clone_size: few; cdr3_aa: CASSTKWGTHSPLHF; cdr3_nt: TGTGCCAGTAGTACAAAGTGGGGGACTCACTCACCCCTCCACTTT
v_call: TRBV9; d_call: -; j_call: TRBJ2-2; clone_size: -; cdr3_aa: CASSVVEVGGSGTGELFF; cdr3_nt: TGTGCCAGCAGCGTAGTCGAAGTTGGGGGGTCGGGCACCGGGGAGCTGTTTTTT
v_call: TRBV7-9; d_call: -; j_call: TRBJ1-2; clone_size: -; cdr3_aa: CASSLMMEGLRYTF; cdr3_nt: TGTGCCAGCAGCTTAATGATGGAGGGATTACGCTACACCTTC
v_call: TRBV10-3; d_call: TRBD1; j_call: TRBJ2-1; clone_size: -; cdr3_aa: CAISEPAAGTVKIYNEQFF; cdr3_nt: TGTGCCATCAGTGAGCCCGCGGCCGGGACAGTAAAAATCTACAATGAGCAGTTCTTC
v_call: TRBV25-1; d_call: TRBD2; j_call: TRBJ2-5; clone_size: few; cdr3_aa: CASSSGTSGGLETQYF; cdr3_nt: TGTGCCAGCAGTTCCGGGACTAGCGGGGGCCTAGAGACCCAGTACTTC
v_call: TRBV6-6; d_call: TRBD1; j_call: TRBJ2-7; clone_size: -; cdr3_aa: CASSKTGVDEQYF; cdr3_nt: TGTGCCAGCAGCAAAACAGGGGTCGACGAGCAGTACTTC
v_call: TRBV7-9; d_call: -; j_call: TRBJ1-2; clone_size: -; cdr3_aa: CASSRLTGNYGYTF; cdr3_nt: TGTGCCAGCAGCAGACTAACAGGGAACTATGGCTACACCTTC
v_call: TRBV11-3; d_call: -; j_call: TRBJ2-1; clone_size: once; cdr3_aa: CASSLVVDEQFF; cdr3_nt: TGTGCCAGCAGCTTAGTAGTCGATGAGCAGTTCTTC
v_call: TRBV6-5; d_call: -; j_call: TRBJ2-7; clone_size: -; cdr3_aa: CASRENRQYF; cdr3_nt: TGTGCCAGCAGGGAGAATCGGCAGTACTTC
v_call: TRBV18; d_call: TRBD2; j_call: TRBJ2-5; clone_size: -; cdr3_aa: CASSPMGGPGIQYF; cdr3_nt: TGTGCCAGCTCCCCCATGGGAGGGCCTGGGATCCAGTACTTC
v_call: TRBV7-3; d_call: TRBD2; j_call: TRBJ2-5; clone_size: once; cdr3_aa: CPSSLNGGGAVETQYF; cdr3_nt: TGTCCCAGCAGCTTAAACGGCGGGGGGGCCGTTGAGACCCAGTACTTC
v_call: TRBV9; d_call: -; j_call: TRBJ1-2; clone_size: once; cdr3_aa: CASSLSIGDYGYTF; cdr3_nt: TGTGCCAGCAGCCTAAGCATAGGGGACTATGGCTACACCTTC
v_call: TRBV11-2; d_call: -; j_call: TRBJ2-7; clone_size: once; cdr3_aa: CASSVQVASYEQYF; cdr3_nt: TGTGCCAGCAGCGTACAGGTTGCTTCCTACGAGCAGTACTTC
v_call: TRBV7-6; d_call: TRBD1; j_call: TRBJ2-5; clone_size: -; cdr3_aa: CASLPSTGAAGTQYF; cdr3_nt: TGTGCCAGCCTACCCTCTACAGGGGCCGCAGGGACCCAGTACTTC
v_call: TRBV3-1/TRBV3-2; d_call: -; j_call: TRBJ1-5; clone_size: -; cdr3_aa: CASSLGHANQPQHF; cdr3_nt: TGTGCCAGCAGCCTGGGACACGCCAATCAGCCCCAGCATTTT
v_call: TRBV9; d_call: -; j_call: TRBJ1-1; clone_size: -; cdr3_aa: CASSVATGVDRINTEAFF; cdr3_nt: TGTGCCAGCAGCGTAGCTACGGGAGTGGACCGAATCAACACTGAAGCTTTCTTT
v_call: TRBV30; d_call: -; j_call: TRBJ1-2; clone_size: -; cdr3_aa: CAWSPGGGGYTF; cdr3_nt: TGTGCCTGGAGTCCCGGCGGGGGCGGCTACACCTTC
v_call: TRBV5-1; d_call: TRBD1; j_call: TRBJ1-1; clone_size: -; cdr3_aa: CASSGQGYNEAFF; cdr3_nt: TGCGCCAGCAGTGGACAGGGCTATAATGAAGCTTTCTTT
v_call: TRBV3-1/TRBV3-2; d_call: TRBD2; j_call: TRBJ2-7; clone_size: -; cdr3_aa: CASSQDPTSGAYEQYF; cdr3_nt: TGTGCCAGCAGCCAAGATCCGACTAGCGGGGCCTACGAGCAGTACTTC
v_call: TRBV7-9; d_call: -; j_call: TRBJ1-2; clone_size: -; cdr3_aa: CASSLVIQAYGYTF; cdr3_nt: TGTGCCAGCAGCTTAGTCATACAGGCCTATGGCTACACCTTC